This T cell receptor beta chain was captured by sequencing in a study of identical twins. As to this clonotype: The antigen is not known.

Findings of the study overall: Analyses of zero insertions could be partly confounded by invariant MAIT and iNKT cells.

TCRdb called the 5' RACE reads again in MiXCR, with one record for every CDR3 protein. The sample consists of some 900,000 distinct CDR3 sequences, 12% of them appearing once. Germline-derived CDR1 and CDR2 are ENHRY and SYGVKD. This CDR3 is 12 amino acids long. V was clipped by 10 bases and J by 4 bases, with 14 bases between them. These same data were also listed under a study on yellow fever vaccine responses in identical twins.

V is TRBV10-3 and J is TRBJ2-7; maybe TRBD2 (6 bases). The specimen sequenced was PBMCs. The sequence came from a woman aged 18-35 years in good health. Here the CDR3 reads CATEDGLYEQYF. The CDR3 DNA reads as TGTGCCACCGAGGACGGACTATACGAGCAGTACTTC.